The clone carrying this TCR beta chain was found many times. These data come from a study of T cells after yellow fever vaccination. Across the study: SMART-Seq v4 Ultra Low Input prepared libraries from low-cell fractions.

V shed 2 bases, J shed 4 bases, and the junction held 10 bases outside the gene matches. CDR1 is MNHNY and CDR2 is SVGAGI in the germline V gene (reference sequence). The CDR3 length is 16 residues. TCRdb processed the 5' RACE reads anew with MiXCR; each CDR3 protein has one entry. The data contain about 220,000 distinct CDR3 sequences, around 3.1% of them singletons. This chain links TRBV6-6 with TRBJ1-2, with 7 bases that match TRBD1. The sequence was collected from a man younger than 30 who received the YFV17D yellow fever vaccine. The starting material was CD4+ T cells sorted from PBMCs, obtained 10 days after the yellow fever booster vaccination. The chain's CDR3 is CASSYSTRGTSYGYTF. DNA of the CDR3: TGTGCCAGCAGTTACAGTACCAGGGGGACGAGCTATGGCTACACCTTC.